Following are 26 T cell receptor beta chains from one sample sequenced in a study of blood T cells in healthy people across ages. A second PCR of roughly 6 to 12 cycles used a sample-barcoded 5' primer and a J-beta primer mix. One entry per CDR3 protein results from TCRdb running MiXCR on the 5' RACE reads. The repertoire has about 1.6 million distinct CDR3 sequences, about 32% of them found once; the top ten carry around 11%. Material: blood. The receptors derive from a woman aged 25 to 39 in good health.

This clonotype was counted between two and nine times. This chain joins TRBV12-3 or TRBV12-4 and TRBJ1-1; no firm D call. The CDR3 totals 15 residues. V was pared by 1 base and J by 3 bases, with 12 bases between. CDR3 bases: TGTGCCAGCAGTTTAGGGGCAGGTTCGGACACTGAAGCTTTCTTT. Encoded protein: CASSLGAGSDTEAFF.

The chain links TRBV9 to TRBJ1-1; D gene ambiguous. Deletions cut 1 base from V and 3 bases from J, with 13 bases between. Germline V lookup: CDR1 SGDLS, CDR2 YYNGEE. CDR3 length equals 15 residues. CDR3 protein: CASSVTPERYTEAFF. Here the CDR3 DNA reads TGTGCCAGCAGCGTAACCCCAGAGCGGTACACTGAAGCTTTCTTT.

The sample holds a few counts of this clonotype. CDR3 loop: CASSSGQGVGYTF. The CDR3 DNA is TGCGCCAGCAGCTCCGGACAGGGGGTCGGCTACACCTTC. The rearrangement uses TRBV5-1 and TRBJ1-2, with 10 bases aligning to TRBD1. Germline CDR1 and CDR2: SGHRS and YFSETQ. This CDR3 comprises 13 residues. V was pared by 3 bases and J by 8 bases, with 4 bases of the junction left unmatched.

The rearrangement links TRBV5-1 to TRBJ1-1; D unresolved. The germline CDR1 and CDR2 sequences are SGHRS and YFSETQ. CDR3 length: 18 amino acids. V was cut by 2 bases and J by 7 bases, with 27 bases left in between. The CDR3 spells CASSFFSQDQIYAGEAFF. The CDR3 bases are TGCGCCAGCAGCTTTTTCAGCCAGGACCAGATTTACGCGGGTGAAGCTTTCTTT.

With respect to this clonotype: One end of the junction is discordant with germline, which a read error may explain. The CDR3 bases are TGCGCAACAGGGGGGAGCCCCACAGATACGCAGTATTTT. Protein product: CATGGSPTDTQYF. The V and J genes are TRBV28 and TRBJ2-3, with 8 bases matching TRBD1. Per germline, CDR1 MDHEN and CDR2 SYDVKM. The CDR3 is 13 residues long. The variable domain in full, completed from reference TRBV28 and TRBJ2-3, reads DVKVTQSSRYLVKRTGEKVFLECVQDMDHENMFWYRQDPGLGLRLIYFSYDVKMKEKGDIPEGYSVSREKKERFSLILESASTNQTSMYLCATGGSPTDTQYFGPGTRLTVL.

The chain carries TRBV20-1 and TRBJ2-7, with 10 bases fitting TRBD2. CDR1 DFQATT and CDR2 SNEGSKA come from the germline V gene (reference sequence). Trimming took 0 bases from V and 7 from J; bases not matched to a gene: 15. The length of the CDR3 is 17 residues. The CDR3 DNA is TGCAGTGCTAGAGAATTTGGGCTAGCGGGAGACTTAGGTGAGCAGTACTTC. It specifies CSAREFGLAGDLGEQYF.

This clonotype has ten or more counts. J is TRBJ2-5 and V is TRBV20-1, with 10 bases lining up with TRBD2. The CDR3 loop spans 16 amino acids. CDR1 and CDR2 (germline): DFQATT, SNEGSKA (reference sequence). After removal of 4 bases from V and 5 bases from J, the junction contained 13 bases not matched to a gene. The CDR3 nucleotides are TGCAGTGCTACCGGGACTAGCGTCGCACCTAGGGAGACCCAGTACTTC. It yields the protein CSATGTSVAPRETQYF.

This clonotype was observed a few times. The V gene is TRBV29-1, the J gene TRBJ2-3; no definite D call. V was cut by 5 bases and J by 1 base, with 13 bases left in between. Germline values: CDR1 SQVTM, CDR2 ANQGSEA. This CDR3 has 14 residues. CDR3 DNA: TGCAGCGTTAACCCCCTTAGTGGCACAGATACGCAGTATTTT. As protein: CSVNPLSGTDTQYF.

The chain employs TRBV4-1 and TRBJ2-1; TRBD1 is a possible D gene (5 bases). The V gene's germline CDR1 is MGHRA and CDR2 YSYEKL. Trimming pared 0 bases from V and 4 bases from J, leaving 13 bases between. The CDR3 has 16 residues. The CDR3 nucleotides are TGCGCCAGCAGCCAAGAAGGTGGGGCTCTTTACAATGAGCAGTTCTTC. Encoded protein: CASSQEGGALYNEQFF.

The chain joins TRBV4-1 to TRBJ1-5; no definite D call. Trimming took off 1 base at V and 7 bases at J, with 14 bases between the two ends. Germline CDR1 is MGHRA and CDR2 is YSYEKL. The CDR3 sequence is 15 residues long. The CDR3: CASSQGFGVYQPQHF. Written as DNA, the CDR3 is TGCGCCAGCAGCCAAGGATTCGGGGTATACCAGCCCCAGCATTTT.

This chain links TRBV20-1 with TRBJ1-1; D might be TRBD1 (6 bases). CDR3 length: 15 residues. CDR1 and CDR2 (germline): DFQATT, SNEGSKA (reference sequence). Trimming pared 0 bases from V and 9 bases from J, leaving 20 bases between. In DNA form, the CDR3 reads TGCAGTGCTAGAGATAAGGTTTCGGGGGCGGCTCAAGCTTTCTTT. It translates to CSARDKVSGAAQAFF.

This chain joins TRBV6-2 or TRBV6-3 and TRBJ2-7, with a possible D match to TRBD2 (5 bases). CDR3 length: 14 residues. With 9 bases removed from V and 3 bases from J, the gap between germline ends came to 18 bases. The V gene's germline CDR1 is MNHEY and CDR2 SVGEGT. CDR3 in amino acids: CASQRGLEVYEQYF. In DNA form, the CDR3 reads TGTGCCAGTCAACGCGGGCTTGAAGTCTACGAGCAGTACTTC.

The gene calls are TRBV20-1 and TRBJ2-1, with TRBD2 as a possible D gene (6 bases). The length of the CDR3 is 13 residues. CDR1 is DFQATT, CDR2 SNEGSKA, per germline (reference sequence). The germline V and J ends were trimmed by 0 bases and 12 bases, with 15 bases remaining between them. CDR3 DNA sequence: TGCAGTGCTAGAGATCATCCGGGAGCGAGGCAGTTCTTC. Translating gives CSARDHPGARQFF.

Only a few counts were recorded for this clonotype. The chain carries TRBV20-1 and TRBJ2-1; TRBD2 matches 12 bases. The CDR3 length is 13 residues. CDR1 and CDR2 from the germline V gene are DFQATT and SNEGSKA (reference sequence). V trimming: 6 bases; J trimming: 8 bases; junction bases outside the gene matches: 5. CDR3: CSATGTSGYEQFF. CDR3 coding DNA: TGCAGTGCAACCGGGACTAGCGGGTATGAGCAGTTCTTC.

The chain recombines TRBV20-1 with TRBJ2-7, with D perhaps matching TRBD1 (7 bases). The CDR3 spans 15 residues. V was shortened by 5 bases and J by 7 bases, with 24 bases between the two germline ends. Germline CDR1 and CDR2: DFQATT and SNEGSKA (reference sequence). CDR3 DNA sequence: TGCAGTGCTGAAGCAGGGGGGACGCGCAGAGGGGAGCAGTACTTC. This translates into CSAEAGGTRRGEQYF.

This chain uses TRBV5-1 with TRBJ1-4, with 9 bases that match TRBD1. The CDR3 has 14 amino acids. With V trimmed by 4 bases and J by 12 bases, 10 bases remained unmatched. From germline, CDR1 is SGHRS and CDR2 YFSETQ. The CDR3 sequence is CASSVEGQGAELFF. In DNA, the CDR3 is TGCGCCAGCAGCGTTGAGGGACAGGGTGCGGAACTGTTTTTT.

The J gene is TRBJ2-3, the V gene TRBV12-5; 7 nucleotides match TRBD2. Germline loops: CDR1 LGHNT, CDR2 FRNRAP. V lost 7 bases and J lost 6; bases outside the gene matches: 13. This CDR3 comprises 15 residues. CDR3 bases: TGTGCTAGTGCCACGGGGCGGGAGTTCCCCGATACGCAGTATTTT. Protein: CASATGREFPDTQYF. Combining the CDR3 with reference TRBV12-5 and TRBJ2-3 gives the whole variable domain DARVTQTPRHKVTEMGQEVTMRCQPILGHNTVFWYRQTMMQGLELLAYFRNRAPLDDSGMPKDRFSAEMPDATLATLKIQPSEPRDSAVYFCASATGREFPDTQYFGPGTRLTVL.

This clonotype was observed a handful of times. This chain uses TRBV7-2 with TRBJ1-1, with D possibly being TRBD1 (5 bases). Germline CDR1 reads SGHTA; CDR2 reads FQGNSA. Trimming removed 7 bases at V and 5 bases at J, with 17 bases between. The CDR3 consists of 14 residues. CDR3 nucleotides: TGTGCCAGCACCGATGACGGGGGGTGGACTGAAGCTTTCTTT. It codes for CASTDDGGWTEAFF.

On this clonotype: This sequence may be a read error, since a much larger clone differs from it by one base. J is TRBJ2-4 and V is TRBV20-1, with 8 nucleotides matching TRBD1. Trimming at V came to 5 bases and at J to 13 bases, leaving 13 bases not matched to a gene. CDR1 is DFQATT, CDR2 SNEGSKA, per germline (reference sequence). This CDR3 comprises 13 residues. In nucleotides, the CDR3 is TGCAGTGCTGGGGGACAGGCCCAGGGGGAGCAGTACTTC. It encodes CSAGGQAQGEQYF.

This clonotype was picked up a small number of times. The chain has TRBV9 and TRBJ2-1; D could derive from TRBD1 or TRBD2 (6 bases each). This CDR3 is 16 amino acids long. Germline assignment: CDR1 SGDLS and CDR2 YYNGEE. The germline V and J ends were trimmed by 3 bases and 5 bases, with 18 bases remaining between them. CDR3 in amino acids: CASSAGGRTTHNEQFF. The CDR3 DNA is TGTGCCAGCAGCGCCGGGGGCCGCACTACCCACAATGAGCAGTTCTTC.

The chain uses TRBV6-6 and TRBJ1-2; D possibly corresponds to TRBD1 (5 bases). V was pared by 5 bases and J by 3 bases, with 7 bases between. This CDR3 is built from 12 residues. Per the germline V gene, CDR1 is MNHNY and CDR2 is SVGAGI (reference sequence). CDR3 in DNA: TGTGCCAGCAGTACACAGGACTATGGCTACACCTTC. As protein: CASSTQDYGYTF.

The V and J genes are TRBV20-1 and TRBJ1-1; 7 positions match TRBD1. The germline CDR1 and CDR2 sequences are DFQATT and SNEGSKA (reference sequence). V gave up 3 bases and J gave up 4 bases; unmatched junction bases: 2. This CDR3 spans 12 amino acids. The CDR3 sequence is CSARGQITEAFF. CDR3 sequence (DNA): TGCAGTGCTAGGGGACAGATCACTGAAGCTTTCTTT.

V and J are TRBV4-2 and TRBJ1-1; 10 bases map to TRBD1. J gave up 10 bases and V 0 bases, and 8 bases lay outside the gene matches. The CDR3 is 15 amino acids. Germline loops: CDR1 LGHNA, CDR2 YNFKEQ. CDR3 DNA sequence: TGTGCCAGCAGCCAAGATACGGACAGGGGGTTCTCAGCTTTCTTT. Translating gives CASSQDTDRGFSAFF.

The V gene is TRBV3-1, the J gene TRBJ2-1; TRBD2 matches at 9 bases. The CDR3 runs to 19 residues. V lost 1 base, J lost 1 base, and 11 bases stayed unmatched. The germline gives CDR1 LGHDT, CDR2 YNNKEL (reference sequence). CDR3 loop: CASSQVPGASGVSYNEQFF. CDR3 sequence (DNA): TGTGCCAGCAGCCAAGTACCGGGGGCTAGCGGGGTGTCCTACAATGAGCAGTTCTTC.

The genes are TRBV10-3 and TRBJ2-5; a weak D match, TRBD1 (5 bases). CDR1 is ENHRY and CDR2 is SYGVKD in the germline V gene. This CDR3 spans 17 amino acids. Trimming removed 0 bases at V and 0 bases at J, with 14 bases between. CDR3 loop: CAISESGRQGYQETQYF. CDR3 nucleotide sequence: TGTGCCATCAGTGAGTCGGGTCGGCAGGGCTACCAAGAGACCCAGTACTTC.

V gene TRBV20-1 combines with J gene TRBJ1-6; 9 nucleotides agree with TRBD1. In germline, CDR1 is DFQATT, CDR2 SNEGSKA (reference sequence). The junction had 2 bases not matched to a gene; V was cut back by 0 bases and J by 8 bases. This CDR3 contains 14 residues. The CDR3 reads CSARDRTGDSPLHF. Here the CDR3 DNA reads TGCAGTGCTAGAGATAGGACAGGGGATTCACCCCTCCACTTT.